The present T cell receptor beta chain was sequenced within a study of shared clonotypes between healthy human individuals. TCRdb keeps only in-frame clones here, not all; method: immunoSEQ multiplex PCR. Of around 640,000 clones in the sample, around 96% were seen once. Naivety among CD8 cells was defined by CD45RO negativity and positive CCR7 selection, thereby excluding terminally differentiated effector memory CD45RA+ cells. Germline CDR1 MNHNS, CDR2 SASEGT. The V and J ends lost 1 base and 3 bases respectively, with 10 bases between them. CDR3 size: 15 residues. The receptor was derived from a woman in her 30s in good health. V and J are TRBV6-1 and TRBJ1-5; D unresolved. Sequenced input: naive CD8+ T cells sorted from blood. The CDR3: CASSEGPGYNQPQHF. In DNA, the CDR3 is TGTGCCAGCAGTGAAGGTCCAGGTTACAATCAGCCCCAGCATTTT.